This T cell receptor (beta chain) comes out of a study of graft-versus-host responses after intestinal transplantation. Study-level information: Transplant recipients had multivisceral, liver-intestinal, or isolated intestinal grafts.

The study, taken as a whole, reports: Early post-transplant HvG declines showed an association with peak circulating GvH clone levels. Individuals who had graft-donor T cell macrochimerism had allografts that showed high graft-versus-host to host-versus-graft clonal ratios.

The table came from immunoSEQ multiplex PCR; TCRdb's copy has only in-frame clones and leaves some out. The data show about 25,000 clones, about 93% seen once. V lost 4 bases to trimming and J lost 7 bases, with 16 bases between them. In germline, CDR1 is MGHRA, CDR2 YSYEKL. This CDR3 is built from 14 residues. As regards this clone: Its antigen is undetermined.

This specimen was PBMCs, taken roughly 29 days after intestinal transplant. The receptor comes from a human patient who received an intestinal transplant, so some T cells may come from the graft donor. The chain is built from TRBV4-1 and TRBJ1-1, with a tentative D call TRBD1 (5 bases). CDR3: CASSLRGGKGEAFF. The CDR3 nucleotides read TGCGCCAGCAGCCTACGCGGGGGTAAAGGTGAAGCTTTCTTT.